This TCR beta chain was sequenced in a study of spatial heterogeneity in lung cancer. Overall study: Samples were obtained from around 73 donors, all untreated early-stage non-small cell lung cancer patients. Alpha-chain sequences were consistently detected less often than beta-chain sequences.

Losses at the gene ends were 0 bases for V and 4 bases for J; bases not matched to a gene: 3. The V gene's germline CDR1 is SGHRS and CDR2 YFSETQ. This CDR3 spans 14 amino acids. The time point here: blood at routine non-recurrence follow-up after resection. The input material, whole RNA from tumor, nontumor lung or frozen PBMC, was sequenced unsorted. Each CDR3 protein gets one entry after TCRdb re-called the 5' RACE reads with MiXCR. The sample contains 45,000 to 50,000 distinct CDR3 sequences, 10% to 15% of which appear only once. The sample holds many counts of this clonotype. V usage is TRBV5-1 and J usage is TRBJ2-7; 8 bases map to TRBD1. This clonotype was sampled from a male donor with early-stage non-small cell lung cancer. Source: PBMCs, taken at follow-up. The CDR3 reads CASSLADRGYEQYF. CDR3 nucleotides: TGCGCCAGCAGCTTGGCTGACAGGGGATACGAGCAGTACTTC.